Presented here are 26 T cell receptor beta chains from one specimen sequenced in a study of early T cells in non-severe SARS-CoV-2 infection (dated by TCRdb to the early 2020s). The method behind the library was 5' RACE. Sequencer: NextSeq 500. Using fastp at Q25 and MiXCR, TCRdb reprocessed the public reads and kept productive beta chains. Each entry is one CDR3 protein sequence, shown with its most common DNA and genes. The sample yields about 44,000 distinct CDR3 sequences; 20% to 25% were counted once. The biggest ten clones account for roughly 4.6% of the sample. The specimen comprised whole blood, sampled at baseline. The receptors were gathered from an adult who was a healthcare worker with PCR-confirmed SARS-CoV-2 infection or an uninfected control (not recorded which).

The rearrangement joins TRBV13 to TRBJ2-7; the D is unclear. There are 15 residues in the CDR3. The germline gives CDR1 PRHDT, CDR2 FYEKMQ (reference sequence). V lost 5 bases and J 2 bases, leaving 16 bases between the germline ends. CDR3 DNA sequence: TGTGCCAGCAGCCCAGGAGTCCGGGCCACCTACGAGCAGTACTTC. It encodes CASSPGVRATYEQYF. The entire variable domain, with the rest obtained from reference TRBV13 and TRBJ2-7, is as follows: AAGVIQSPRHLIKEKRETATLKCYPIPRHDTVYWYQQGPGQDPQFLISFYEKMQSDKGSIPDRFSAQQFSDYHSELNMSSLELGDSALYFCASSPGVRATYEQYFGPGTRLTVT.

This clonotype was seen at least ten times. The CDR3 reads CASSPRGYLGETQYF. The CDR3 nucleotides are TGTGCCAGCAGTCCCCGGGGGTACCTGGGGGAGACCCAGTACTTC. V usage is TRBV12-3 or TRBV12-4 and J usage is TRBJ2-5; TRBD2 might be the D (6 bases). Trimming stripped 5 bases from V and 5 bases from J, with 18 bases between. The CDR3 totals 15 residues.

This clonotype has just a few counts. V and J are TRBV5-1 and TRBJ2-3; 7 bases are shared with TRBD1. With V trimmed by 2 bases and J by 2 bases, 2 bases remained unmatched. The CDR3 is 14 amino acids. Germline V gene data show CDR1 as SGHRS and CDR2 as YFSETQ. The CDR3, as DNA: TGCGCCAGCAGCTTACAGGGGTACACAGATACGCAGTATTTT. Translated, it gives CASSLQGYTDTQYF.

CDR3 residues: CASSPRNVDYGYTF. In DNA, the CDR3 is TGTGCCAGCAGCCCCCGGAACGTCGACTATGGCTACACCTTC. The chain has TRBV3-1 and TRBJ1-2; D remains unclear. Germline V CDR1 and CDR2: LGHDT, YNNKEL (reference sequence). V shed 4 bases and J shed 3 bases, with 12 bases lying between them. The CDR3 is 14 amino acids. The full variable domain, its missing parts supplied by reference TRBV3-1 and TRBJ1-2, is DTAVSQTPKYLVTQMGNDKSIKCEQNLGHDTMYWYKQDSKKFLKIMFSYNNKELIINETVPNRFSPKSPDKAHLNLHINSLELGDSAVYFCASSPRNVDYGYTFGSGTRLTVV.

The J gene is TRBJ2-7, the V gene TRBV5-5, with a tentative D call TRBD2 (5 bases). There are 14 residues in the CDR3. V lost 0 bases to trimming and J lost 2 bases, with 9 bases between them. Germline V gene lookup returns CDR1 SGHKS and CDR2 YYEKEE (reference sequence). DNA for the CDR3: TGTGCCAGCAGCTTGGCTCGGGGAGCCTACGAGCAGTACTTC. Amino acids: CASSLARGAYEQYF.

This clonotype was recorded a few times. The chain uses TRBV18 and TRBJ2-1; 7 nucleotides align to TRBD1. This CDR3 has 15 residues. Losses at the gene ends were 5 bases for V and 4 bases for J; bases not matched to a gene: 8. Germline V lookup: CDR1 KGHSH, CDR2 LQKENI. The CDR3 DNA reads as TGTGCCAGCTCATCGACAGGGCGGGTATACAATGAGCAGTTCTTC. Amino acids: CASSSTGRVYNEQFF.

This clonotype was counted only a few times. V and J are TRBV7-3 and TRBJ2-5; D not resolved. The CDR3 runs 15 residues. Between the trimmed V and J ends, which lost 1 base and 0 bases, there was a span of 9 bases. Germline V gene sequence: CDR1 SGHTA, CDR2 FQGTGA. The CDR3 loop reads CASSLNGLYQETQYF. Here the CDR3 DNA reads TGTGCCAGCAGCTTAAATGGGCTCTACCAAGAGACCCAGTACTTC.

The rearrangement joins TRBV12-3 or TRBV12-4 to TRBJ2-5, with a weak D call TRBD1 (6 bases). CDR3 length equals 14 residues. V shed 5 bases and J shed 5 bases, with 15 bases lying between them. The CDR3 nucleotides read TGTGCCAGCAGTCACCCCAGGGGCGAGGAGACCCAGTACTTC. Residues: CASSHPRGEETQYF.

The chain's CDR3 is CASSNRGNGYTF. CDR3 in DNA: TGTGCCAGCAGTAACAGGGGAAATGGCTACACCTTC. This rearrangement joins TRBV27 to TRBJ1-2; 7 positions match TRBD1. This CDR3 spans 12 amino acids. V dropped 5 bases and J dropped 6; count of bases not matched to a gene: 3. Germline V CDR1 and CDR2: MNHEY, SMNVEV (reference sequence).

This clonotype was recorded a few times. V usage is TRBV5-1 and J usage is TRBJ1-3; D not resolved. The V gene's germline CDR1 is SGHRS and CDR2 YFSETQ. The CDR3 spans 17 residues. Trimming removed 3 bases at V and 0 bases at J, with 16 bases between. The CDR3 nucleotides are TGCGCCAGCAGCTCCCGGGAGGGCGGTTACTCTGGAAACACCATATATTTT. Its translation is CASSSREGGYSGNTIYF.

The chain uses TRBV6-2 or TRBV6-3 and TRBJ1-2; no clear D. The CDR3 extends over 15 amino acids. V was trimmed by 4 bases and J by 3 bases, leaving 15 bases between them. Per germline, CDR1 MNHEY and CDR2 SVGEGT. The CDR3 spells CASSSVLGRDYGYTF. CDR3 nucleotides: TGTGCCAGCAGTTCCGTCCTGGGGAGGGACTATGGCTACACCTTC.

This clonotype has ten or more counts. V gene TRBV27 combines with J gene TRBJ2-2; tentatively, D is TRBD2 (5 bases). V lost 5 bases and J 7 bases, leaving 11 bases between the germline ends. CDR1 and CDR2 (germline): MNHEY, SMNVEV (reference sequence). This CDR3 region has 13 residues. CDR3 region: CASSRRFRGELFF. The CDR3, as DNA: TGTGCCAGCAGTCGGAGGTTCCGCGGGGAGCTGTTTTTT.

In its sample, this clonotype was seen a few times. The CDR3 loop reads CASSSGGGIRTDTQYF. In nucleotides, the CDR3 is TGTGCCAGCAGTTCAGGGGGGGGGATCCGCACAGATACGCAGTATTTT. The chain couples TRBV12-3 or TRBV12-4 to TRBJ2-3; D possibly uses TRBD1 or TRBD2 (7 bases each). The CDR3 totals 16 residues. V shed 4 bases and J shed 1 base, with 15 bases lying between them.

The gene calls are TRBV30 and TRBJ1-1, with D possibly matching TRBD1 (6 bases). Trimming left V 0 bases short and J 4 bases short, with 18 bases between. The CDR3 is 16 amino acids. Germline V CDR1 and CDR2: GTSNPN, SVGIG (reference sequence). CDR3 residues: CAWSVHPPGEGTEAFF. In nucleotides, the CDR3 is TGTGCCTGGAGTGTACACCCCCCAGGGGAAGGCACTGAAGCTTTCTTT.

The chain recombines TRBV6-6 with TRBJ2-7, with 7 bases identical to TRBD1. Trimming removed 7 bases from V and 5 bases from J; junction bases left unmatched: 14. CDR3 size: 15 residues. Germline CDR1 and CDR2: MNHNY and SVGAGI (reference sequence). The CDR3 sequence is CASKHSTGRYHEQYF. CDR3 DNA sequence: TGTGCCAGCAAACACTCGACAGGGAGATACCACGAGCAGTACTTC.

The chain is built from TRBV19 and TRBJ1-5; the D is unclear. CDR1 and CDR2 from the germline V gene are LNHDA and SQIVND (reference sequence). The ends were cut back, 7 bases at V and 2 bases at J, with 15 bases in the middle. The CDR3 sequence is 15 residues long. The CDR3 region has the DNA TGTGCCAGTACCCTGGGAGGGCTCGGCAATCAGCCCCAGCATTTT. Encoded protein: CASTLGGLGNQPQHF.

The V call is TRBV20-1, the J call TRBJ1-1; D not certain. V gave up 0 bases and J gave up 1 base, with 15 bases separating them. Per germline, CDR1 DFQATT and CDR2 SNEGSKA (reference sequence). The CDR3 has 16 residues. CDR3 sequence: CSARDHGGLANTEAFF. The CDR3 region has the DNA TGCAGTGCTAGAGATCATGGCGGGCTGGCGAACACTGAAGCTTTCTTT.

This clonotype occurred many times. The chain employs TRBV7-9 and TRBJ1-1; D gene unclear. Germline V CDR1 and CDR2: SEHNR, FQNEAQ (reference sequence). The V gene lost 2 bases and the J gene lost 0 bases, with 4 bases spanning the gap. The CDR3 runs 13 residues. The CDR3 protein is CASSLTVNTEAFF. The CDR3 bases are TGTGCCAGCAGCTTAACGGTGAACACTGAAGCTTTCTTT. The full variable domain, its missing parts supplied by reference TRBV7-9 and TRBJ1-1, is DTGVSQNPRHKITKRGQNVTFRCDPISEHNRLYWYRQTLGQGPEFLTYFQNEAQLEKSRLLSDRFSAERPKGSFSTLEIQRTEQGDSAMYLCASSLTVNTEAFFGQGTRLTVV.

The sample holds a few counts of this clonotype. The rearrangement links TRBV5-6 to TRBJ2-7, with TRBD1 identical over 9 bases. There are 14 residues in the CDR3. In germline, CDR1 is SGHDT, CDR2 YYEEEE. V lost 4 bases to trimming and J lost 4 bases; unmatched junction nucleotides: 6. The CDR3 region is CASSRGQGSYEQYF. The DNA for the CDR3 is TGTGCCAGCAGCCGAGGACAGGGGTCATACGAGCAGTACTTC.

This clonotype rates as medium-sized (0.01 to 0.1%). The V and J genes are TRBV10-3 and TRBJ2-3; TRBD1 matches 9 bases. With V trimmed by 4 bases and J by 5 bases, 13 bases remained unmatched. The CDR3 has 17 amino acids. Germline CDR1 reads ENHRY; CDR2 reads SYGVKD. The CDR3 nucleotides are TGTGCCATCAGTGGGACGAGGGGGACAGGGACTCGAGATACGCAGTATTTT. This sequence encodes CAISGTRGTGTRDTQYF.

This clonotype was detected a few times. The chain recombines TRBV6-6 with TRBJ2-7; a weak D match, TRBD1 (7 bases). Germline V gives CDR1 MNHNY, CDR2 SVGAGI (reference sequence). CDR3 length equals 13 residues. Trimming took off 5 bases at V and 7 bases at J, with 15 bases between the two ends. The CDR3 coding sequence is TGTGCCAGCAGTCAAACAGGGGCGGGGGAGCAGTACTTC. Translating it yields CASSQTGAGEQYF.

This clonotype was counted between two and nine times. J is TRBJ1-5 and V is TRBV27, with D possibly TRBD1 on 5 matching bases. V was pared by 8 bases and J by 5 bases, with 16 bases between. Per germline, CDR1 MNHEY and CDR2 SMNVEV (reference sequence). The CDR3 is made up of 14 amino acids. The DNA for the CDR3 is TGTGCCAGCCGCCCCCAGGGCCTCTATCAGCCCCAGCATTTT. Protein product: CASRPQGLYQPQHF.

This rearrangement joins TRBV15 to TRBJ2-2; the D gene is possibly TRBD1 (6 bases). Germline CDR1 and CDR2: LNHNV and YYDKDF (reference sequence). V lost 5 bases to trimming and J lost 0 bases, with 16 bases between them. The CDR3 contains 17 residues. Written as DNA, the CDR3 is TGTGCCACCAGCGCCCGCAAGGACAGATCGAACACCGGGGAGCTGTTTTTT. Translation: CATSARKDRSNTGELFF.

The chain uses TRBV7-9 and TRBJ2-6, with no clear D. Germline loops: CDR1 SEHNR, CDR2 FQNEAQ (reference sequence). This CDR3 region has 12 residues. CDR3 coding DNA: TGTGCTGGAGTATCTGGGGCCAACGTCCTGACTTTC. It is translated as CAGVSGANVLTF.

CDR3 in amino acids: CASSTPMGLASGELFF. CDR3 nucleotide sequence: TGTGCCAGCAGTACCCCCATGGGACTAGCGAGCGGGGAGCTGTTTTTT. The chain links TRBV12-3 or TRBV12-4 to TRBJ2-2, with TRBD2 identical over 10 bases. The CDR3 is 16 residues long. Germline trimming cut 5 bases from V and 7 bases from J; bases unmatched to any gene: 10.

This clonotype was counted only a few times. This rearrangement joins TRBV2 to TRBJ2-3, with TRBD2 matching 8 bases. Trimming removed 6 bases from V and 2 bases from J; junction bases left unmatched: 4. Germline CDR1 is SNHLY and CDR2 is FYNNEI. There are 14 residues in the CDR3. The CDR3 spells CASRQGLDTDTQYF. The CDR3 DNA reads as TGTGCCAGCAGGCAGGGACTAGACACAGATACGCAGTATTTT.